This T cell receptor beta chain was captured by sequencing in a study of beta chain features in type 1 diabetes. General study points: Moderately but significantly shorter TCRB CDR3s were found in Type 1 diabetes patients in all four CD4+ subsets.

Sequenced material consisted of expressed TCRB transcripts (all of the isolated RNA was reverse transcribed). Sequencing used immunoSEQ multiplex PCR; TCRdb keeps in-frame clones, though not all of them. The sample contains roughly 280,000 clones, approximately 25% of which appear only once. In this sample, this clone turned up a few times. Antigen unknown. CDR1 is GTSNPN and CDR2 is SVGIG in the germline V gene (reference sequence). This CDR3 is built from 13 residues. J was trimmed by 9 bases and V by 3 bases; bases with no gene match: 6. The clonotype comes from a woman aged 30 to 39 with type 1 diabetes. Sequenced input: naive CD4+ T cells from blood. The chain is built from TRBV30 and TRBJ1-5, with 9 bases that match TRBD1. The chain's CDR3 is CAWRGQGEAPQHF. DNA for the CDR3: TGTGCCTGGAGGGGACAGGGAGAGGCGCCCCAGCATTTT.